The present TCR beta chain was sequenced within a study of cytomegalovirus exposure and HLA in healthy donors. In the case of this clone: Antigen unknown.

Study-wide results and caveats: Reports described diagnosis of cytomegalovirus status by the classifier as highly specific and sensitive. In vitro confirmation showed three CMV-associated chains to be CMV antigen specific.

The V segment lost 1 base and the J segment 6 bases; nucleotides outside the gene matches: 4. The CDR3 loop spans 15 amino acids. From germline, CDR1 is SGHDN and CDR2 FVKESK. Primers for the PCR totalled 60 Vbeta and 13 Jbeta. Clones were sequenced by immunoSEQ multiplex PCR, and TCRdb holds only the in-frame ones, with some missing. In the table there are 150,000 to 200,000 clones, roughly 72% of which are singletons. What was sequenced was PBMCs. This chain connects TRBV14 to TRBJ2-2, with 8 bases lining up with TRBD2. This TCR derives from a man in his forties in good health and CMV-seronegative. In DNA form, the CDR3 reads TGTGCCAGCAGCCAAGTCCGACTAGCGTCCGGGGAGCTGTTTTTT. Amino acid sequence: CASSQVRLASGELFF.